This T cell receptor (beta chain) is from a study of T cells after yellow fever vaccination. TCRdb redid the calling of the 5' RACE reads with MiXCR, one entry per CDR3 protein. The sample contains 620,000 or so distinct CDR3 sequences, approximately 13% of which appear only once. The V gene lost 4 bases and the J gene lost 2 bases, with 16 bases spanning the gap. This CDR3 has 16 amino acids. Germline values: CDR1 SGHTA, CDR2 FQGNSA. Overall study findings and caveats: FACS-sorted repertoires could harbor abundant contaminating bulk-population clonotypes. Once the booster was given, most primary-vaccination clones reappeared, at about 97% for CD4 and approximately 88% for CD8.

In its sample, this clonotype was seen a few times. Its antigen remains unknown. The rearrangement uses TRBV7-2 and TRBJ2-3, with TRBD2 as a possible D gene (7 bases). The clonotype originates from a man aged 25-45 years who received the YFV17D yellow fever vaccine. The source material was PBMCs, sampled on the day of the yellow fever booster vaccination. This chain's CDR3 is CASSSGRGGFTDTQYF. CDR3 bases: TGTGCCAGCAGCTCGGGTAGGGGGGGCTTCACAGATACGCAGTATTTT.